This T cell receptor beta chain was documented in a study of blood T cell repertoires in COVID-19 (dated by TCRdb to the early 2020s). Background for the entire study: Collaborator samples came from the United States, Italy and Spain and covered acute and convalescent phases of COVID-19. The prospective study material was composed of cDNA or gDNA derived from T cells, B-cell-depleted T cells, or PBMCs. Deeply sampled blood TCRbeta repertoires from subjects exposed to, actively infected with, or recovered from COVID-19 were included in the dataset. A freely available public database, intended as a resource for researchers studying the immune response to SARS-CoV-2, is where the repertoires were released. Samples were obtained from the ongoing ImmuneRACE study (first 160 participants) and from about 1,300 subjects provided by 6 global collaborators. Sample metadata almost always included a de-identified subject ID, COVID-19 status, age in years and sex. Where available, HLA class I and class II types were obtained from metadata supplied by the sample provider rather than from assay-based typing.

To note about this clone: Its antigen has not been determined. Base qualities are not recorded, but no much larger clone differs from it by a single base.

Enrolling through a virtual design, the prospective study's participants ranged in age from roughly 18 to 89 years and lived across roughly 23 United States geographic areas. To assign participants to cohorts, the prospective study relied on clinical history that participants themselves reported in a screening survey and a study questionnaire. Recovered participants in ImmuneRACE Cohort 3 were defined by two consecutive negative NP/OP PCR tests, clearance by a healthcare professional, or resolution of symptoms. Each participant in the prospective study had whole blood, serum and a nasopharyngeal or oropharyngeal swab collected by mobile phlebotomists. Prospective study participants could optionally give additional blood draws and questionnaires over a 2-month period. Prospective study blood samples were shipped either frozen or at room temperature before DNA extraction. The germline V gene encodes CDR1 SQVTM and CDR2 ANQGSEA. Germline trimming amounts to 5 bases on V and 4 bases on J, with 8 as the count of junction bases outside the gene matches. From cysteine to phenylalanine, the CDR3 is 14 amino acids long. CDR3 DNA only is kept here, 42 bases in frame from base 1.

The paper as a whole reports these results and caveats: The amount of clinical and demographic metadata varied by source and participant and was provided uncurated.

The immunoSEQ Assay, a bias-controlled multiplex PCR, was used to amplify TCRbeta CDR3 regions from genomic DNA. As for the original processing: The number of nucleated cells in each sample was estimated by amplification of reference gene primers within the assay. Sequence reads were collapsed and filtered to measure the absolute abundance of every unique TCRbeta CDR3 rearrangement. Productive Simpson clonality was computed per sample as the square root of Simpson's diversity index over productive rearrangements. Sourced from immuneACCESS, this table was stored by TCRdb with only in-frame sequences that have V and J called. A share of the clones is absent; for the studies checked, an unresolved V gene accounts for under half, and the remainder has no known explanation. That table is the source of V, J and clone size, and D and trimming were worked out from the DNA. Present in this sample are under 200,000 clones, around 89% of which were seen just once. About 6.3% of the sample is taken by the ten largest.

This sequence uses TRBV29-1 and TRBJ1-2; 9 bases in the middle match TRBD1. The sample comprised PBMCs or T cells enriched from blood (not recorded which). This sequence originates from a woman aged 50 to 65 who had recovered from COVID-19. The sequenced DNA: TGCAGCGTTAGTTTACAGGGGGCAGGCTATGGCTACACCTTC. Translated, this gives CSVSLQGAGYGYTF.